The 25 T cell receptor beta chains below come from one sample, sequenced in a study of shared clonotypes between healthy human individuals. Profiling relied on immunoSEQ multiplex PCR, and the TCRdb table lists in-frame clones only, not all of them. This sample has about 2.4 million clones, with 90% to 95% found just once. Material for sequencing was naive CD4+ T cells from PBMCs. Subset indicated: CD45RA+ positively selected. The receptor source for this set is a man between 18 and 29 years old in good health. Some clones in this sample may be carry-over from other donors' samples.

The rearrangement joins TRBV28 to TRBJ2-7, with 10 bases matching TRBD2. The CDR3 is made up of 17 amino acids. The germline V gene encodes CDR1 MDHEN and CDR2 SYDVKM. V trimming: 1 base; J trimming: 7 bases; junction bases outside the gene matches: 13. The CDR3 reads CASSLSSGLAGAREQYF. For the CDR3, the DNA is TGTGCCAGCAGTTTATCCTCCGGGCTAGCGGGAGCTCGAGAGCAGTACTTC.

The chain has TRBV5-4 and TRBJ2-5; no clear D gene. CDR1 and CDR2 (germline): SGHNT, YYREEE (reference sequence). This CDR3 spans 16 amino acids. Trimming took 0 bases from V and 1 from J, leaving 13 bases between them. CDR3 sequence: CASSLEAGTLQETQYF. The CDR3 DNA reads TGTGCCAGCAGCTTGGAGGCAGGAACCCTCCAAGAGACCCAGTACTTC.

This chain joins TRBV5-1 and TRBJ2-2; 7 bases fit TRBD2. Germline CDR1 and CDR2: SGHRS and YFSETQ. The CDR3 spans 16 residues. V was clipped by 1 base and J by 10 bases; unmatched bases: 13. The CDR3 DNA reads as TGCGCCAGCAGCTTGATCGTCGTGGGAGGGAATGAGGAGCTGTTTTTT. Translation: CASSLIVVGGNEELFF.

The chain links TRBV5-1 to TRBJ2-1; D possibly corresponds to TRBD2 (6 bases). V was pared by 4 bases and J by 7 bases, with 18 bases between. Germline V lookup: CDR1 SGHRS, CDR2 YFSETQ. The CDR3 length is 15 residues. CDR3 sequence (DNA): TGCGCCAGCAGCCCGGGTACCCGGGAGCCAAATGAGCAGTTCTTC. Protein: CASSPGTREPNEQFF. Using reference TRBV5-1 and TRBJ2-1 for the parts outside the CDR3, the full variable domain is KAGVTQTPRYLIKTRGQQVTLSCSPISGHRSVSWYQQTPGQGLQFLFEYFSETQRNKGNFPGRFSGRQFSNSRSEMNVSTLELGDSALYLCASSPGTREPNEQFFGPGTRLTVL.

The rearrangement uses TRBV12-5 and TRBJ2-5, with TRBD2 matching 8 bases. CDR3 length: 15 residues. The V gene's germline CDR1 is LGHNT and CDR2 FRNRAP. V was pared by 1 base and J by 2 bases, with 3 bases of the junction left unmatched. In DNA form, the CDR3 reads TGTGCTAGTGGTTTGGGACTAGCGCAACAAGAGACCCAGTACTTC. Amino acid sequence: CASGLGLAQQETQYF.

Concerning this clone: The germline gene is not matched at one end of the junction; a read error may be the cause. The gene calls are TRBV2 and TRBJ1-5, with D uncertain. CDR1 and CDR2 (germline): SNHLY, FYNNEI. This CDR3 comprises 12 residues. CDR3 coding DNA: TGTGCCAGCAGTGCCCTGGGCAGGTTCTTTTATTTT. Its translation: CASSALGRFFYF.

The chain links TRBV19 to TRBJ2-2; no clear D gene. The CDR3 spans 14 residues. Germline loops: CDR1 LNHDA, CDR2 SQIVND (reference sequence). Trimming left V 1 base short and J 1 base short, with 4 bases between. The CDR3 spells CASSIAKNTGELFF. The CDR3 coding sequence is TGTGCCAGTAGTATAGCGAAGAACACCGGGGAGCTGTTTTTT.

The chain employs TRBV6-1 and TRBJ1-4, with D uncertain. From germline, CDR1 is MNHNS and CDR2 SASEGT. V lost 1 base to trimming and J lost 11 bases, with 5 bases between them. The CDR3 covers 11 residues. The CDR3 DNA follows: TGTGCCAGCAGTGAAGAGAGGAAACTGTTTTTT. Protein product: CASSEERKLFF.

The J gene is TRBJ2-4, the V gene TRBV7-9; D possibly uses TRBD1 or TRBD2 (5 bases each). CDR3 length: 16 amino acids. Germline-derived CDR1 and CDR2 are SEHNR and FQNEAQ (reference sequence). The V gene lost 2 bases and the J gene lost 1 base, with 12 bases spanning the gap. The DNA for the CDR3 is TGTGCCAGCAGCTTACGTGAAGAGGGGGCCAAAAACATTCAGTACTTC. Its translation: CASSLREEGAKNIQYF.

The chain recombines TRBV19 with TRBJ2-5; TRBD2 aligns across 9 bases. Germline CDR1 and CDR2: LNHDA and SQIVND (reference sequence). The length of the CDR3 is 16 residues. V was clipped by 5 bases and J by 1 base; unmatched bases: 8. The CDR3, as DNA: TGTGCCAGTAGTCCGTGGGGCGGGAGGGCCCAAGAGACCCAGTACTTC. This encodes CASSPWGGRAQETQYF.

The chain couples TRBV19 to TRBJ2-7, with 10 bases lining up with TRBD1. The ends lost 5 bases at V and 3 bases at J; junction bases unmatched: 10. The CDR3 covers 16 residues. The germline gives CDR1 LNHDA, CDR2 SQIVND (reference sequence). CDR3 region: CASSPRDRGIYYEQYF. CDR3 nucleotide sequence: TGTGCCAGTAGTCCCCGGGACAGGGGCATATACTACGAGCAGTACTTC.

The chain joins TRBV20-1 to TRBJ2-5; unclear D gene. CDR3 length: 11 residues. V lost 4 bases, J lost 3 bases, and 6 bases lay in between. The V gene's germline CDR1 is DFQATT and CDR2 SNEGSKA (reference sequence). The CDR3 DNA reads as TGCAGTGCTACCGAGGAAGAGACCCAGTACTTC. Protein sequence: CSATEEETQYF.

This sequence joins TRBV28 and TRBJ1-2, with a tentative D call TRBD1 (5 bases). The CDR3 covers 13 residues. Germline V gene lookup returns CDR1 MDHEN and CDR2 SYDVKM. V lost 6 bases and J lost 6, with 14 bases in between. In DNA, the CDR3 is TGTGCCAGCAGGGGACCGCGATGGGATGGCTACACCTTC. Translated, it gives CASRGPRWDGYTF.

This chain connects TRBV28 to TRBJ2-3, with D perhaps TRBD2 (5 bases). The V gene's germline CDR1 is MDHEN and CDR2 SYDVKM. The CDR3 is 11 amino acids. The V end was cut by 10 bases, the J end by 8 bases, with 13 bases between. CDR3 amino acids: CATTIEGTQYF. DNA of the CDR3: TGTGCCACCACTATTGAGGGTACGCAGTATTTT.

The chain has TRBV10-3 and TRBJ1-3; unclear D gene. CDR1 is ENHRY and CDR2 is SYGVKD in the germline V gene. V lost 7 bases and J lost 0, with 4 bases in between. The length of the CDR3 is 12 residues. The CDR3 DNA reads as TGTGCCATCATGGGCTCTGGAAACACCATATATTTT. Its protein product is CAIMGSGNTIYF.

The chain carries TRBV5-4 and TRBJ1-5, with 9 bases that match TRBD1. Germline CDR1 and CDR2: SGHNT and YYREEE (reference sequence). Unmatched junction bases numbered 1, after V lost 0 bases and J lost 6 bases. CDR3 length: 14 amino acids. DNA of the CDR3: TGTGCCAGCAGCTTGGGGACAGGGGTTCAGCCCCAGCATTTT. Protein: CASSLGTGVQPQHF.

In regard to this clone: The sample carries other DNA sequences with the same CDR3. The genes are TRBV28 and TRBJ2-6; D is possibly TRBD1 (5 bases). Trimming took 5 bases from V and 0 from J, leaving 14 bases between them. The CDR3 is 17 amino acids. The V gene's germline CDR1 is MDHEN and CDR2 SYDVKM. The CDR3 loop is CASSLQATYSGANVLTF. The CDR3 region has the DNA TGTGCCAGCAGTCTACAGGCGACTTACTCTGGGGCCAACGTCCTGACTTTC.

The J gene is TRBJ2-3, the V gene TRBV7-8; 9 bases line up with TRBD1. CDR1 is SGHVS, CDR2 FQNEAQ, per germline. This CDR3 spans 14 amino acids. V lost 2 bases, J lost 6 bases, and 3 bases stayed unmatched. The CDR3 DNA reads TGTGCCAGCAGCTTAAACAGGGGGCATGATACGCAGTATTTT. Translation gives CASSLNRGHDTQYF.

This clone turned up a few times. Other nucleotide sequences in the sample specify the same CDR3. The DNA for the CDR3 is TGTGCCAGCAGTTTAAACAACTATGGCTACACCTTC. The encoded protein is CASSLNNYGYTF. V usage is TRBV28 and J usage is TRBJ1-2, with D uncertain. This CDR3 region has 12 residues. Germline V lookup: CDR1 MDHEN, CDR2 SYDVKM. V was clipped by 2 bases and J by 2 bases, with 3 bases between them.

The chain links TRBV14 to TRBJ2-5; TRBD1 might be the D (5 bases). The CDR3 is 14 amino acids. Per germline, CDR1 SGHDN and CDR2 FVKESK. The V gene lost 0 bases and the J gene lost 3 bases, with 8 bases spanning the gap. The CDR3 is CASSQEAGKETQYF. The CDR3 bases are TGTGCCAGCAGCCAAGAGGCAGGGAAAGAGACCCAGTACTTC.

This clone has only one observation. The CDR3 sequence is CASSFYAGDTQYF. CDR3 DNA sequence: TGTGCCAGCAGTTTCTATGCCGGGGATACGCAGTATTTT. The chain links TRBV27 to TRBJ2-3, with D hard to call. The CDR3 length is 13 residues. Trimming shortened V by 3 bases and J by 6 bases, and 10 bases separated the two germline ends. The germline V gene encodes CDR1 MNHEY and CDR2 SMNVEV (reference sequence).

The gene calls are TRBV6-1 and TRBJ1-5, with 7 bases matching TRBD1. Germline V gives CDR1 MNHNS, CDR2 SASEGT. The CDR3 is 15 amino acids. V was pared by 6 bases and J by 1 base, with 6 bases of the junction left unmatched. CDR3 loop: CASRTGVSSNQPQHF. In nucleotides, the CDR3 is TGTGCCAGCAGAACAGGGGTTAGCAGCAATCAGCCCCAGCATTTT.

V is TRBV18 and J is TRBJ2-7; TRBD1 matches at 8 bases. The CDR3 loop spans 16 amino acids. The V gene end was trimmed by 0 bases and the J gene end by 4 bases; junction bases not matched to a gene: 8. Germline CDR1 KGHSH, CDR2 LQKENI. The CDR3 is CASSPPQTGGAYEQYF. CDR3 DNA: TGTGCCAGCTCACCACCGCAAACAGGGGGAGCGTACGAGCAGTACTTC.

V and J are TRBV23-1 and TRBJ2-5; tentative D call: TRBD2 (5 bases). TRBV23-1 belongs to the ORF category, with a function that is uncertain. Trimming removed 2 bases from V and 2 bases from J, with 15 bases in between. This CDR3 comprises 16 residues. The CDR3 region is CASSQTGETRQETQYF. In nucleotides, the CDR3 is TGCGCCAGCAGTCAAACCGGGGAGACAAGACAAGAGACCCAGTACTTC.

The chain carries TRBV21-1 and TRBJ2-7. TRBV21-1 is marked as a pseudogene. The CDR3 has 14 residues. CDR3 DNA sequence: TGTGCCAGCAGCAAAGGACGGAACACCTACGAGCAGTACTTC. It codes for CASSKGRNTYEQYF.